The 8 T cell receptor beta chains presented below share a single source sample, sequenced in a study of blood T cell repertoires in COVID-19 (dated by TCRdb to about 2020). Receptor amplification or capture employed the immunoSEQ multiplex PCR assay. TCRdb limited this immuneACCESS table to in-frame rearrangements with V and J called. A share of clones is missing; checked studies link under half to unresolved V genes, and the rest is unexplained. The sample includes roughly 150,000 clones, with about 89% observed a single time. The biggest ten clones account for roughly 2.8% of the sample. Specimen: peripheral blood. The receptors originated from a man aged 60 to 75 with acute or convalescent COVID-19.

The chain combines TRBV5-1 with TRBJ2-2; unclear D gene. Germline V gene sequence: CDR1 SGHRS, CDR2 YFSETQ. The CDR3 is made up of 15 amino acids. The V gene lost 1 base and the J gene lost 4 bases, with 11 bases spanning the gap. CDR3 amino acids: CASSLNSFGTGELFF. CDR3 nucleotide sequence: TGCGCCAGCAGCTTGAATAGTTTTGGCACCGGGGAGCTGTTTTTT.

The V and J genes are TRBV6-6 and TRBJ2-5, with D perhaps matching TRBD1 (6 bases). The CDR3 loop spans 15 amino acids. Germline V gene sequence: CDR1 MNHNY, CDR2 SVGAGI (reference sequence). V lost 4 bases to trimming and J lost 5 bases, with 17 bases between them. CDR3: CASSFASLGAETQYF. The CDR3 DNA reads TGTGCCAGCAGTTTTGCGTCTCTGGGGGCGGAGACCCAGTACTTC.

The chain combines TRBV7-8 with TRBJ2-7; D ambiguous. Trimming took off 5 bases at V and 2 bases at J, with 16 bases between the two ends. The CDR3 is 15 residues long. Germline CDR1 reads SGHVS; CDR2 reads FQNEAQ. The CDR3 DNA follows: TGTGCCAGCAGCCGGACCCGGGTGGAGACCTACGAGCAGTACTTC. As protein: CASSRTRVETYEQYF.

Turning to this clone: The CDR3 ends on some other residue instead of the conserved phenylalanine or tryptophan, so this is likely a read error. The DNA is omitted, as the CDR3 cannot be located on it reliably, and the CDR3 follows TCRdb's listing. The chain couples TRBV7-2 to TRBJ1-1; TRBD1 is the table's D call, not checked against the DNA. Counting both end residues, the CDR3 totals 14 amino acids. CDR1 and CDR2 (germline): SGHTA, FQGNSA. The chain's CDR3 is CASSSNRQDRKVSV.

The rearrangement uses TRBV4-1 and TRBJ1-3; 8 positions match TRBD1. The CDR3 has 15 residues. Germline V gene lookup returns CDR1 MGHRA and CDR2 YSYEKL. The V gene end was trimmed by 2 bases and the J gene end by 0 bases; junction bases not matched to a gene: 0. In DNA, the CDR3 is TGCGCCAGCAGCCAAACAGGGGGCTCTGGAAACACCATATATTTT. Translation: CASSQTGGSGNTIYF.

In this sample, this clone turned up once. V and J are TRBV7-9 and TRBJ1-3; D is ambiguous. Trimming removed 3 bases from V and 0 bases from J, with 12 bases in between. The CDR3 runs to 16 residues. Germline values: CDR1 SEHNR, CDR2 FQNEAQ (reference sequence). CDR3 bases: TGTGCCAGCAGCTTCCGAATAGCCATCTCTGGAAACACCATATATTTT. It translates to CASSFRIAISGNTIYF.

The V call is TRBV15, the J call TRBJ1-2; perhaps TRBD1 as D (6 bases). Germline V gene data show CDR1 as LNHNV and CDR2 as YYDKDF (reference sequence). Trimming took off 3 bases at V and 8 bases at J, with 19 bases between the two ends. The length of the CDR3 is 15 residues. CDR3 coding DNA: TGTGCCACCAGCAGCAGGGGTAAGGACCCGGGAGGCTACACCTTC. It specifies CATSSRGKDPGGYTF.

This clone has only one observation. V usage is TRBV6-5 and J usage is TRBJ1-2, with 7 nucleotides matching TRBD1. The J segment lost 4 bases and the V segment lost 6 bases, leaving 8 bases of the junction unmatched. The CDR3 consists of 14 residues. CDR1 is MNHEY, CDR2 SVGAGI, per germline. The CDR3 DNA follows: TGTGCCAGCAGACCCATGGGACAGCTCTATGGCTACACCTTC. Encoded protein: CASRPMGQLYGYTF.